The following is a T cell receptor (beta chain) sequence with its context. This entry comes from a study of T cell responses to AZD1222 COVID-19 vaccine. Repertoires were generated with immunoSEQ multiplex PCR, while TCRdb's copy carries only in-frame clones and drops some. The data show about 120,000 clones, with roughly nine tenths seen just once and approximately 4.2% held by the top ten. Germline V gene sequence: CDR1 MDHEN, CDR2 SYDVKM. V lost 4 bases, J lost 2 bases, and 2 bases stayed unmatched. The CDR3 spans 14 residues. The TCR originated in an adult in good health. The chain recombines TRBV28 with TRBJ1-1, with TRBD1 matching 9 bases. The material sequenced was peripheral blood, taken on day 0 of AZD1222 vaccination. CDR3 protein: CASSSGQGNTEAFF. The CDR3 nucleotides read TGTGCCAGCAGTTCGGGACAGGGAAACACTGAAGCTTTCTTT. Drawing the rest from reference TRBV28 and TRBJ1-1, the complete variable domain is DVKVTQSSRYLVKRTGEKVFLECVQDMDHENMFWYRQDPGLGLRLIYFSYDVKMKEKGDIPEGYSVSREKKERFSLILESASTNQTSMYLCASSSGQGNTEAFFGQGTRLTVV.